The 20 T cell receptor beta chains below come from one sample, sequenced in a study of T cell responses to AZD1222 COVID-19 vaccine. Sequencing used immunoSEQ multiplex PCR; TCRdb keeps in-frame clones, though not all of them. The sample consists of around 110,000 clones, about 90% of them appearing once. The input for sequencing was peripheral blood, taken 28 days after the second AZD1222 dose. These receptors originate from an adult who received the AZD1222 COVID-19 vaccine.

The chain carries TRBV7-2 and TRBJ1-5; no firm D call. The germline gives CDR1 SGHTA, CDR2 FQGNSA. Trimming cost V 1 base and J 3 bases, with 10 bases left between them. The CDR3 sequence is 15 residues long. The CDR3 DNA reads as TGTGCCAGCAGCTTAGAATCTGCAGTCAATCAGCCCCAGCATTTT. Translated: CASSLESAVNQPQHF.

DNA for the CDR3: TGTGCCAGCAGCCCAACATTAACCGGGATTATCAATGAGCAGTTCTTC. Its protein is CASSPTLTGIINEQFF. The genes are TRBV7-3 and TRBJ2-1; possibly TRBD2 for D (5 bases). Trimming pared 5 bases from V and 6 bases from J, leaving 20 bases between. The germline V gene encodes CDR1 SGHTA and CDR2 FQGTGA. This CDR3 is 16 amino acids long.

In nucleotides, the CDR3 is TGTGCCTGGAGTGTTTGGGGGCCCTATAATTCACCCCTCCACTTT. Translated, it gives CAWSVWGPYNSPLHF. The rearrangement uses TRBV30 and TRBJ1-6, with a tentative D call TRBD1 (6 bases). Trimming took off 0 bases at V and 2 bases at J, with 8 bases between the two ends. The CDR3 sequence is 15 residues long. Per germline, CDR1 GTSNPN and CDR2 SVGIG (reference sequence).

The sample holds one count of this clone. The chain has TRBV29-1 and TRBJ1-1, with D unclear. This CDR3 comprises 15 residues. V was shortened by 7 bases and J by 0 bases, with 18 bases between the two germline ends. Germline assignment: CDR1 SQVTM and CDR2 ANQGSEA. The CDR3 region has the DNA TGCAGCGGGGAGGTGGGCAGAACCATGAACACTGAAGCTTTCTTT. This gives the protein CSGEVGRTMNTEAFF.

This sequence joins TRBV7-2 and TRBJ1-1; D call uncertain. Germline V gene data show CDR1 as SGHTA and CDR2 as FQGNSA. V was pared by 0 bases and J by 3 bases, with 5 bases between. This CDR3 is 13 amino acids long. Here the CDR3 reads CASSLALYTEAFF. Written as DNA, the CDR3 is TGTGCCAGCAGCTTAGCGCTTTACACTGAAGCTTTCTTT. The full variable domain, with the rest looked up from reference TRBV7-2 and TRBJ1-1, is GAGVSQSPSNKVTEKGKDVELRCDPISGHTALYWYRQSLGQGLEFLIYFQGNSAPDKSGLPSDRFSAERTGGSVSTLTIQRTQQEDSAVYLCASSLALYTEAFFGQGTRLTVV.

CDR3 sequence (DNA): TGTGCCAGCAAGGGCGACACTGAAGCTTTCTTT. Protein: CASKGDTEAFF. The V call is TRBV12-3 or TRBV12-4, the J call TRBJ1-1; D gene unclear. The CDR3 covers 11 residues. Trimming took 7 bases from V and 3 from J, leaving 6 bases between them.

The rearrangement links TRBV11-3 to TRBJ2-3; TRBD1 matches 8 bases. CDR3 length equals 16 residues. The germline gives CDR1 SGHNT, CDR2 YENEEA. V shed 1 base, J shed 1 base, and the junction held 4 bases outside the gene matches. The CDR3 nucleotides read TGTGCCAGCAGCTTAGTACTGGACAGGGGCACAGATACGCAGTATTTT. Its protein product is CASSLVLDRGTDTQYF.

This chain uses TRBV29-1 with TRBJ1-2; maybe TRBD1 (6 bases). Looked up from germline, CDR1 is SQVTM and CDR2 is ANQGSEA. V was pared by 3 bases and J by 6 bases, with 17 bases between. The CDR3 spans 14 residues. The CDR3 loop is CSVEPTLGQNGYTF. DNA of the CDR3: TGCAGCGTTGAGCCGACCCTAGGACAGAATGGCTACACCTTC.

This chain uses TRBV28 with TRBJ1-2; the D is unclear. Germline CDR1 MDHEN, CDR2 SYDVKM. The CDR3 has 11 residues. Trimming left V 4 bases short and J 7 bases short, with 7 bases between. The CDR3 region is CASSSLGGYTF. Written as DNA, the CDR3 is TGTGCCAGCAGTTCCCTTGGTGGCTACACCTTC.

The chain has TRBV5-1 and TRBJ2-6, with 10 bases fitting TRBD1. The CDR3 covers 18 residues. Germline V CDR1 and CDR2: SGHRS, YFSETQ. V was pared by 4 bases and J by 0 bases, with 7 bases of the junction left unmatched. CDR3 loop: CASSTRTGGSSGANVLTF. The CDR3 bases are TGCGCCAGCAGCACCAGGACAGGGGGGAGCTCTGGGGCCAACGTCCTGACTTTC.

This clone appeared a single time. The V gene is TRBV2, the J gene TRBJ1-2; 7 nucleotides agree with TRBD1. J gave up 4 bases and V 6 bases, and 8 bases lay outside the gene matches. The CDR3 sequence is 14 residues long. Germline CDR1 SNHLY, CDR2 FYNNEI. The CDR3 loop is CASSRQGQRYGYTF. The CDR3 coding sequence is TGTGCCAGCAGCCGACAGGGCCAGCGCTATGGCTACACCTTC. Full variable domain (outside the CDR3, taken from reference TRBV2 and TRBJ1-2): EPEVTQTPSHQVTQMGQEVILRCVPISNHLYFYWYRQILGQKVEFLVSFYNNEISEKSEIFDDQFSVERPDGSNFTLKIRSTKLEDSAMYFCASSRQGQRYGYTFGSGTRLTVV.

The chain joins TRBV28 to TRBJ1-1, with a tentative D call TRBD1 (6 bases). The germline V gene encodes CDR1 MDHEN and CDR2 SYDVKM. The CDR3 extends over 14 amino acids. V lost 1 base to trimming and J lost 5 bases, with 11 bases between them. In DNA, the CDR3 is TGTGCCAGCAGTTTATCACAGGGCGGGACTGAAGCTTTCTTT. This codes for CASSLSQGGTEAFF.

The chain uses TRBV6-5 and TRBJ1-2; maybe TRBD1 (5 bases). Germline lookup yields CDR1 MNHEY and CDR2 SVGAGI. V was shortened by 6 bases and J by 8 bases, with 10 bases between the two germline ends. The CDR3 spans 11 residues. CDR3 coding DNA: TGTGCCAGCAGGACAGCCTTCGGCTACACCTTC. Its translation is CASRTAFGYTF.

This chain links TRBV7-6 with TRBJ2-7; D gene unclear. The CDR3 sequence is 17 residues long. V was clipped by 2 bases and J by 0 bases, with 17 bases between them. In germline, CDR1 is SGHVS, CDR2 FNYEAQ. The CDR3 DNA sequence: TGTGCCAGCAGCTTACAGACCGACTTCGGTTCCTCCTACGAGCAGTACTTC. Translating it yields CASSLQTDFGSSYEQYF. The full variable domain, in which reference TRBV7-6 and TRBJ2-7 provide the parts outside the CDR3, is GAGVSQSPRYKVTKRGQDVALRCDPISGHVSLYWYRQALGQGPEFLTYFNYEAQQDKSGLPNDRFSAERPEGSISTLTIQRTEQRDSAMYRCASSLQTDFGSSYEQYFGPGTRLTVT.

The CDR3 reads CASSGGQGGRAFF. The CDR3 DNA reads as TGTGCCAGCAGTGGGGGCCAAGGGGGTCGAGCTTTCTTT. J is TRBJ1-1 and V is TRBV2; TRBD1 is a possible D gene (6 bases). The ends were cut back, 4 bases at V and 10 bases at J, with 16 bases in the middle. CDR1 and CDR2 (germline): SNHLY, FYNNEI. The CDR3 totals 13 residues.

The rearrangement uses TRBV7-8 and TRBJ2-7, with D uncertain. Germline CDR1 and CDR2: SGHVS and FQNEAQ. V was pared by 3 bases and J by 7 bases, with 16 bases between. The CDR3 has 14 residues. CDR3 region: CASSFREDPTEQYF. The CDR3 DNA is TGTGCCAGCAGCTTCCGAGAGGACCCAACTGAGCAGTACTTC.

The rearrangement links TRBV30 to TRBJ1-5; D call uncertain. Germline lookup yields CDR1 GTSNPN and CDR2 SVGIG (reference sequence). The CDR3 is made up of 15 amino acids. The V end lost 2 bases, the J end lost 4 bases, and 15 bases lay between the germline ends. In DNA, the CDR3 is TGTGCCTGGAGTCCCTATCGGGCGGTGAATCAGCCCCAGCATTTT. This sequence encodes CAWSPYRAVNQPQHF. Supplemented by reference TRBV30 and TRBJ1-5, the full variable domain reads SQTIHQWPATLVQPVGSPLSLECTVEGTSNPNLYWYRQAAGRGLQLLFYSVGIGQISSEVPQNLSASRPQDRQFILSSKKLLLSDSGFYLCAWSPYRAVNQPQHFGDGTRLSIL.

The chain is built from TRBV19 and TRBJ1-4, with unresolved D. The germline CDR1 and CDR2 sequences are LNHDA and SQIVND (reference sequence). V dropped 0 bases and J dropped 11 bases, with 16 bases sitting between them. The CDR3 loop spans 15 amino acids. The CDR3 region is CASSIEGGSRMKLFF. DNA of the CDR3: TGTGCCAGTAGTATAGAAGGCGGATCTCGGATGAAACTGTTTTTT.

The CDR3 here is CASSYSKGSSYEQYF. Written as DNA, the CDR3 is TGTGCCAGCAGTTACTCGAAGGGGAGCTCCTACGAGCAGTACTTC. The V call is TRBV6-2 or TRBV6-3, the J call TRBJ2-7, with D perhaps given as TRBD1 or TRBD2 (5 bases each). CDR1 MNHEY and CDR2 SVGEGT come from the germline V gene. The CDR3 sequence is 15 residues long. The V end lost 0 bases, the J end lost 0 bases, and 9 bases lay between the germline ends.

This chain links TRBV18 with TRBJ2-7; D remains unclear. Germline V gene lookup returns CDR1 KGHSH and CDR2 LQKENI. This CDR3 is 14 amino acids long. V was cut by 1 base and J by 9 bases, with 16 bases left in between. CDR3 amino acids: CASSPQDPPSPQYF. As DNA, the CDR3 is TGTGCCAGCTCACCACAGGACCCGCCGTCCCCGCAGTACTTC. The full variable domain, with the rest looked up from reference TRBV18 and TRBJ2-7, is NAGVMQNPRHLVRRRGQEARLRCSPMKGHSHVYWYRQLPEEGLKFMVYLQKENIIDESGMPKERFSAEFPKEGPSILRIQQVVRGDSAAYFCASSPQDPPSPQYFGPGTRLTVT.